The rows below give T cell receptor beta chains drawn from one sample of a study of cytomegalovirus exposure and HLA in healthy donors. Sequencing used immunoSEQ multiplex PCR; TCRdb keeps in-frame clones, though not all of them. The sample consists of about 98,000 clones, roughly nine tenths of them appearing once. The sequenced sample consisted of PBMCs. Receptors originate from a man between 18 and 29 years old in good health and CMV-seropositive. CDR3s include the opening cysteine and the closing phenylalanine or tryptophan. The D gene is left open where the match is weak. The size of a clone is reported for some rows only, either as once, few or many, or as a class for expanded clones.

>TRBD2|few|TRBV28|TRBJ2-1
TGTGCCAGCAGTCCTCTAGCGGACAATGAGCAGTTCTTC
CASSPLADNEQFF
>TRBD1|.|TRBV7-3|TRBJ2-3
TGTGCCAGCAGCCCAGGGACAGGGTACACAGATACGCAGTATTTT
CASSPGTGYTDTQYF
>TRBD1|.|TRBV12-5|TRBJ2-5
TGTGCTAGTGGTGGAGGGACCGGGACAGGGGGCGAGACCCAGTACTTC
CASGGGTGTGGETQYF
>TRBD2|.|TRBV9|TRBJ2-2
TGTGCCAGCAGCGTGGGGGAGGGACGAGGGAACGGGGAGCTGTTTTTT
CASSVGEGRGNGELFF
>.|few|TRBV20-1|TRBJ1-2
TGCAGTGCTAGTGAAGGGAGAAGCTACACCTTC
CSASEGRSYTF
>.|.|TRBV6-5|TRBJ2-5
TGTGCCAGCAGTTTTCAGCGGAACCAAGAGACCCAGTACTTC
CASSFQRNQETQYF
>TRBD1|.|TRBV7-6|TRBJ2-3
TGTGCCAGCAGCGTGACAGGGAAAGATACGCAGTATTTT
CASSVTGKDTQYF
>.|.|TRBV5-6|TRBJ1-1
TGTGCCAGCAGCCTAGGTGGGAACACTGAAGCTTTCTTT
CASSLGGNTEAFF
>TRBD2|.|TRBV19|TRBJ2-7
TGTGCCAGTAGTATACATCCGGGACTAGCGGGAGGGATCAACGAGCAGTACTTC
CASSIHPGLAGGINEQYF
>TRBD1|.|TRBV10-1|TRBJ1-2
TGCGCCAGCAGTTCGGACAGGGGCTATGGCTACACCTTC
CASSSDRGYGYTF
>TRBD2|.|TRBV5-1|TRBJ2-1
TGCGCCAGCAGCTTGGCGTTCGGGGGACTAGCGGGCTTTCTCGAGCAGTTCTTC
CASSLAFGGLAGFLEQFF
>TRBD1|.|TRBV2|TRBJ1-1
TGTGCCAGCAGTCGGGACAGGGGCAATCATGAAGCTTTCTTT
CASSRDRGNHEAFF
>.|.|TRBV27|TRBJ1-2
TGTGCCAGCAGTTTACCGACAAGGGGATACTATGGCTACACCTTC
CASSLPTRGYYGYTF
>TRBD2|.|TRBV5-4|TRBJ2-7
TGTGCCAGCAGCAAGGGACTAGCGGGAGCCTACGAGCAGTACTTC
CASSKGLAGAYEQYF
>.|.|TRBV6-1|TRBJ2-1
TGTGCCAGCACTTTGGCAGGGAGGCCAAATGAGCAGTTCTTC
CASTLAGRPNEQFF
>.|.|TRBV27|TRBJ2-1
TGTGCCAGCAGTCCACAGTCCTACAATGAGCAGTTCTTC
CASSPQSYNEQFF
>.|.|TRBV6-1|TRBJ1-5
TGTGCCAGCACAGGGCAGAACAATCAGCCCCAGCATTTT
CASTGQNNQPQHF
>TRBD1|.|TRBV29-1|TRBJ2-5
TGCAGCGTTGACGTAGGGACAGGGTATAGGGAGACCCAGTACTTC
CSVDVGTGYRETQYF
>.|.|TRBV27|TRBJ2-5
TGTGCCAGCAGTTTACTCGGTCGACAAGAGACCCAGTACTTC
CASSLLGRQETQYF
>TRBD1|.|TRBV7-9|TRBJ2-7
TGTGCCAGCAGCTCGACAGGGGGGGTATCCTACGAGCAGTACTTC
CASSSTGGVSYEQYF
>.|.|TRBV7-6|TRBJ2-3
TGTGCCAGCAGCTTCCGCGGGGGCTCCTTCAACACAGATACGCAGTATTTT
CASSFRGGSFNTDTQYF
>.|once|TRBV5-6|TRBJ2-7
TGTGCCAGCAGCTCGCAGAGCGCCGAGCAGTACTTC
CASSSQSAEQYF
>.|few|TRBV10-2|TRBJ2-7
TGCGCCAGCAGTGTATCAGGGGCCTACGAGCAGTACTTC
CASSVSGAYEQYF
>.|few|TRBV9|TRBJ2-3
TGTGCCAGCAGCGTAGGAACTCGAGGGCCTAGCACAGATACGCAGTATTTT
CASSVGTRGPSTDTQYF
>.|.|TRBV5-1|TRBJ1-1
TGCGCCAGCAGCTTGGGATCGGGTCTGAACACTGAAGCTTTCTTT
CASSLGSGLNTEAFF
>TRBD1|.|TRBV2|TRBJ1-4
TGTGCCAGCAGGGACAGGGCAGTAAAACTGTTTTTT
CASRDRAVKLFF
>TRBD1|.|TRBV28|TRBJ2-2
TGTGCCAGCAGGTACTCCGGGACAGGCAGCTTTACGAACACCGGGGAGCTGTTTTTT
CASRYSGTGSFTNTGELFF
>.|.|TRBV12-5|TRBJ2-7
TGTGCTAGTGTTATGGGACATGTTGGGAACGAGCAGTACTTC
CASVMGHVGNEQYF
>TRBD2|.|TRBV25-1|TRBJ2-1
TGTGCCAGCCAGACTAGCAGTGAGCAGTTCTTC
CASQTSSEQFF
>TRBD1|.|TRBV5-1|TRBJ1-4
TGCGCCAGCAGCTTCGGGACAGGGTTGCCTAATGAAAAACTGTTTTTT
CASSFGTGLPNEKLFF
>.|.|TRBV4-2|TRBJ2-5
TGTGCCAGCAGCCAAGACAGGGTGTCAGAGACCCAGTACTTC
CASSQDRVSETQYF
>TRBD2|.|TRBV13|TRBJ2-7
TGTGCCAGCAGAAGAGCGGGGGACCCCCCACACTACGAGCAGTACTTC
CASRRAGDPPHYEQYF
>TRBD2|.|TRBV9|TRBJ2-1
TGTGCCAGCAGCGTAGGGGGACTAGCGGGAGGGCCGTACAATGAGCAGTTCTTC
CASSVGGLAGGPYNEQFF
>TRBD1|.|TRBV2|TRBJ2-5
TGTGCCAGCAGTCTTTTGGTCCGACAGGGGTTAAAGGAAGAGACCCAGTACTTC
CASSLLVRQGLKEETQYF
>.|.|TRBV4-1|TRBJ2-5
TGCGCCAGCAGCCAAGGACTGACTAAAGAGACCCAGTACTTC
CASSQGLTKETQYF